This record looks at one TCR beta chain sequence and its context. Its specificity is unknown. The entry originates in a study of vaccination effects on CD4 cells after COVID-19. As for the study in general: Two-dose BNT162b2 or mRNA-1273 vaccination was given to participants.

Libraries were prepared by immunoSEQ multiplex PCR; TCRdb keeps only in-frame clonotypes and omits some of them. The sample yields nearly 35,000 clones, about three quarters seen once. Trimming stripped 5 bases from V and 0 bases from J, with 16 bases between. Germline assignment: CDR1 MNHNY and CDR2 SVGAGI (reference sequence). This CDR3 region has 17 residues. Peptide-pool stimulation followed by sequencing identified expanded antigen-specific CD4+ clonotypes in the ViraFEST assay. Scientists isolated CD4+ T cells after a roughly 9-day culture period ended. Vaccinees lacked prior SARS-CoV-2 infection and tested negative for nucleocapsid antibodies. Regarding the study as a whole: Healthy vaccinees' vaccine-induced clones included only 1 of 255 that recognized common cold coronaviruses.

This chain uses TRBV6-6 with TRBJ1-4, with D tentatively TRBD1 (5 bases). The sample here was CD4+ T cells from PBMCs cultured with HCoV-OC43 spike peptides, taken before COVID-19 vaccination. Subset meaning: HCoV-OC43 spike overlapping peptide pool stimulation. The clonotype was recovered from a human donor who received a COVID-19 vaccine. The CDR3, as DNA: TGTGCCAGCAGTCGCTCAGGGAGGGGAGCAACTAATGAAAAACTGTTTTTT. This gives the protein CASSRSGRGATNEKLFF.